The next 29 T cell receptor beta chains were all read from a single sample in a study of cytomegalovirus exposure and HLA in healthy donors. Vbeta (60) and Jbeta (13) primers were used in the PCR. The table came from immunoSEQ multiplex PCR; TCRdb's copy has only in-frame clones and leaves some out. The table lists 110,000 or so clones, about 78% of them singletons. What was sequenced was PBMCs. All receptors come from a woman in her thirties in good health and CMV-seropositive.

This clone was seen once. The chain combines TRBV7-9 with TRBJ1-1; the match to TRBD1 covers 11 bases. Germline loops: CDR1 SEHNR, CDR2 FQNEAQ (reference sequence). The junction had 3 bases not matched to a gene; V was cut back by 2 bases and J by 4 bases. This CDR3 is 15 amino acids long. Written as DNA, the CDR3 is TGTGCCAGCAGCTTAATGGGACAGGGGGGCACTGAAGCTTTCTTT. As protein: CASSLMGQGGTEAFF.

V usage is TRBV5-1 and J usage is TRBJ1-5; the match to TRBD1 covers 9 bases. The ends lost 4 bases at V and 10 bases at J; junction bases unmatched: 9. This CDR3 contains 14 residues. The germline gives CDR1 SGHRS, CDR2 YFSETQ. The CDR3 spells CASSPGTGNFPQHF. As DNA, the CDR3 is TGCGCCAGCAGCCCCGGGACAGGGAACTTCCCCCAGCATTTT.

This clone came up a few times. The chain has TRBV5-1 and TRBJ1-5; perhaps TRBD1 as D (6 bases). V was trimmed by 3 bases and J by 0 bases, leaving 10 bases between them. The CDR3 consists of 15 residues. The germline V gene encodes CDR1 SGHRS and CDR2 YFSETQ. The CDR3 here is CASSWEGGSNQPQHF. The CDR3 bases are TGCGCCAGCAGCTGGGAGGGGGGTAGCAATCAGCCCCAGCATTTT. The whole variable domain, remainder taken from reference TRBV5-1 and TRBJ1-5, is KAGVTQTPRYLIKTRGQQVTLSCSPISGHRSVSWYQQTPGQGLQFLFEYFSETQRNKGNFPGRFSGRQFSNSRSEMNVSTLELGDSALYLCASSWEGGSNQPQHFGDGTRLSIL.

The rearrangement joins TRBV5-6 to TRBJ1-2, with D possibly being TRBD1 (6 bases). In germline, CDR1 is SGHDT, CDR2 YYEEEE. V lost 4 bases and J lost 2, with 18 bases in between. This CDR3 is built from 16 residues. Here the CDR3 DNA reads TGTGCCAGCAGCCCTCTCGCCGGGACACCCAACTATGGCTACACCTTC. It translates to CASSPLAGTPNYGYTF.

The CDR3 DNA reads TGTGCCAGCAGTTATCCCAGGGGGCGGTACGAGCCCCAGCATTTT. It yields the protein CASSYPRGRYEPQHF. This chain links TRBV28 with TRBJ1-5; 8 positions agree with TRBD1. CDR3 size: 15 residues. Per germline, CDR1 MDHEN and CDR2 SYDVKM. V was clipped by 4 bases and J by 8 bases; unmatched bases: 10.

This clone was counted a single time. The rearrangement links TRBV10-3 to TRBJ1-3, with D perhaps matching TRBD1 (6 bases). Germline CDR1 reads ENHRY; CDR2 reads SYGVKD. The V end lost 3 bases, the J end lost 1 base, and 13 bases lay between the germline ends. The CDR3 consists of 16 residues. This chain's CDR3 is CAISEVGGASGNTIYF. For the CDR3, the DNA is TGTGCCATCAGTGAAGTGGGGGGGGCATCTGGAAACACCATATATTTT.

The V call is TRBV7-2, the J call TRBJ2-3; D is possibly TRBD2 (6 bases). Looked up from germline, CDR1 is SGHTA and CDR2 is FQGNSA. This CDR3 comprises 15 residues. V gave up 6 bases and J gave up 4 bases, with 17 bases separating them. CDR3 coding DNA: TGTGCCAGCAGACGAAGAAGGGACTCGGCAGATACGCAGTATTTT. Its protein is CASRRRRDSADTQYF.

The genes are TRBV2 and TRBJ1-2, with 7 bases fitting TRBD1. The V segment lost 3 bases and the J segment 7 bases; nucleotides outside the gene matches: 8. The CDR3 loop spans 14 amino acids. Germline assignment: CDR1 SNHLY and CDR2 FYNNEI. CDR3 protein: CASSEGEGASGYTF. For the CDR3, the DNA is TGTGCCAGCAGTGAGGGAGAGGGGGCGAGTGGCTACACCTTC. The entire variable domain, with the rest obtained from reference TRBV2 and TRBJ1-2, is as follows: EPEVTQTPSHQVTQMGQEVILRCVPISNHLYFYWYRQILGQKVEFLVSFYNNEISEKSEIFDDQFSVERPDGSNFTLKIRSTKLEDSAMYFCASSEGEGASGYTFGSGTRLTVV.

The chain uses TRBV5-4 and TRBJ2-3; 9 bases are shared with TRBD1. The CDR3 contains 14 residues. After removal of 3 bases from V and 6 bases from J, the junction contained 5 bases not matched to a gene. The germline V gene has CDR1 SGHNT and CDR2 YYREEE (reference sequence). Here the CDR3 reads CASSSQGASDTQYF. As DNA, the CDR3 is TGTGCCAGCAGCTCACAGGGGGCGTCGGATACGCAGTATTTT. The whole variable domain, filled in from reference TRBV5-4 and TRBJ2-3, reads ETGVTQSPTHLIKTRGQQVTLRCSSQSGHNTVSWYQQALGQGPQFIFQYYREEENGRGNFPPRFSGLQFPNYSSELNVNALELDDSALYLCASSSQGASDTQYFGPGTRLTVL.

The genes are TRBV18 and TRBJ2-2, with 12 bases fitting TRBD1. The CDR3 runs 16 residues. The ends lost 0 bases at V and 5 bases at J; junction bases unmatched: 1. CDR1 and CDR2 (germline): KGHSH, LQKENI. In DNA, the CDR3 is TGTGCCAGCTCACCACCGGGACAGGGGGCTACCGGGGAGCTGTTTTTT. It codes for CASSPPGQGATGELFF.

The V and J genes are TRBV5-5 and TRBJ1-1; 9 bases fit TRBD1. The V segment lost 3 bases and the J segment 5 bases; nucleotides outside the gene matches: 2. Germline-derived CDR1 and CDR2 are SGHKS and YYEKEE (reference sequence). The CDR3 extends over 13 amino acids. The CDR3, as DNA: TGTGCCAGCAGCTGGACAGGGGAAACTGAAGCTTTCTTT. Translating gives CASSWTGETEAFF.

V and J are TRBV27 and TRBJ2-1, with D maybe TRBD1 (6 bases). Germline V CDR1 and CDR2: MNHEY, SMNVEV (reference sequence). The CDR3 contains 15 residues. V was cut by 3 bases and J by 0 bases, with 9 bases left in between. The CDR3, as DNA: TGTGCCAGCAGTTTCAGGACAGACTCCTACAATGAGCAGTTCTTC. This translates into CASSFRTDSYNEQFF.

The V gene is TRBV7-9, the J gene TRBJ2-3; 10 bases match TRBD2. CDR1 is SEHNR and CDR2 is FQNEAQ in the germline V gene (reference sequence). CDR3 length equals 14 residues. V was pared by 6 bases and J by 1 base, with 1 base of the junction left unmatched. The CDR3 region is CASSLAGGTDTQYF. Written as DNA, the CDR3 is TGTGCCAGCAGTCTAGCGGGAGGCACAGATACGCAGTATTTT.

The chain has TRBV7-8 and TRBJ2-1, with 11 bases that match TRBD2. Germline CDR1 and CDR2: SGHVS and FQNEAQ. The trim removed 5 bases at V and 3 bases at J, leaving 6 bases unmatched. This CDR3 has 16 residues. The CDR3 sequence is CASSGEGLADYNEQFF. The CDR3 DNA reads as TGTGCCAGCAGCGGAGAGGGACTAGCGGACTACAATGAGCAGTTCTTC.

The chain is built from TRBV18 and TRBJ1-6; the D gene is possibly TRBD1 (5 bases). Germline assignment: CDR1 KGHSH and CDR2 LQKENI. The CDR3 contains 15 residues. V gave up 1 base and J gave up 5 bases, with 9 bases separating them. DNA of the CDR3: TGTGCCAGCTCACCACGAGACAGAAATAATTCACCCCTCCACTTT. Protein sequence: CASSPRDRNNSPLHF. Combining the CDR3 with reference TRBV18 and TRBJ1-6 gives the whole variable domain NAGVMQNPRHLVRRRGQEARLRCSPMKGHSHVYWYRQLPEEGLKFMVYLQKENIIDESGMPKERFSAEFPKEGPSILRIQQVVRGDSAAYFCASSPRDRNNSPLHFGNGTRLTVT.

The chain joins TRBV5-1 to TRBJ1-6; 7 nucleotides agree with TRBD1. Germline V CDR1 and CDR2: SGHRS, YFSETQ. The CDR3 totals 15 residues. The V segment lost 0 bases and the J segment 10 bases; nucleotides outside the gene matches: 7. The chain's CDR3 is CASSLAQQGYSPLHF. CDR3 nucleotide sequence: TGCGCCAGCAGCTTGGCCCAACAGGGGTACTCACCCCTCCACTTT.

V gene TRBV6-1 combines with J gene TRBJ1-1; TRBD1 matches 7 bases. Germline CDR1 MNHNS, CDR2 SASEGT. The trim removed 7 bases at V and 4 bases at J, leaving 6 bases unmatched. The CDR3 totals 13 residues. The CDR3 DNA sequence: TGTGCCAGCATTATGACAGGGTCCACTGAAGCTTTCTTT. This encodes CASIMTGSTEAFF.

The chain combines TRBV6-1 with TRBJ2-7; 10 bases line up with TRBD1. CDR3 length: 13 amino acids. Germline trimming cut 11 bases from V and 4 bases from J; bases unmatched to any gene: 8. CDR1 is MNHNS and CDR2 is SASEGT in the germline V gene. The CDR3 nucleotides read TGTGCCGGACGGACAGGGGGTTCTTACGAGCAGTACTTC. This codes for CAGRTGGSYEQYF.

The CDR3 loop reads CATSRDSSGELFF. The CDR3 nucleotides read TGTGCCACCAGCAGAGATTCTAGTGGGGAGCTGTTTTTT. The chain has TRBV15 and TRBJ2-2, with no clear D. V was pared by 0 bases and J by 8 bases, with 7 bases between. The V gene's germline CDR1 is LNHNV and CDR2 YYDKDF (reference sequence). This CDR3 region has 13 residues.

The rearrangement uses TRBV30 and TRBJ2-3; the D gene is possibly TRBD1 (6 bases). The V gene lost 5 bases and the J gene lost 4 bases, with 22 bases spanning the gap. The CDR3 is 16 residues long. CDR1 is GTSNPN, CDR2 SVGIG, per germline (reference sequence). In DNA, the CDR3 is TGTGCCTGGTTCCTTCCGAGAGGGGGTTTAGCAGATACGCAGTATTTT. It specifies CAWFLPRGGLADTQYF.

The genes are TRBV14 and TRBJ2-2; unclear D gene. This CDR3 comprises 17 residues. Trimming left V 0 bases short and J 4 bases short, with 15 bases between. Germline lookup yields CDR1 SGHDN and CDR2 FVKESK. This chain's CDR3 is CASSQDQLATITGELFF. The DNA for the CDR3 is TGTGCCAGCAGCCAAGATCAGTTGGCTACTATCACCGGGGAGCTGTTTTTT.

J is TRBJ1-3 and V is TRBV5-1, with 11 bases aligning to TRBD1. The CDR3 covers 16 residues. CDR1 and CDR2 (germline): SGHRS, YFSETQ. V shed 0 bases and J 2 bases; nucleotides not matched to a gene: 1. The chain's CDR3 is CASSLAGQGAGNTIYF. The CDR3 DNA reads TGCGCCAGCAGCTTGGCGGGACAGGGGGCTGGAAACACCATATATTTT.

The chain uses TRBV2 and TRBJ2-4; the D gene is possibly TRBD2 (6 bases). Trimming left V 8 bases short and J 0 bases short, with 14 bases between. Germline lookup yields CDR1 SNHLY and CDR2 FYNNEI. The CDR3 is made up of 15 amino acids. Here the CDR3 reads CASLGGSVAKNIQYF. CDR3 DNA: TGTGCCAGCTTAGGAGGGTCAGTAGCCAAAAACATTCAGTACTTC.

V usage is TRBV6-5 and J usage is TRBJ2-7, with D unclear. V gave up 2 bases and J gave up 3 bases, with 11 bases separating them. The V gene's germline CDR1 is MNHEY and CDR2 SVGAGI. The CDR3 contains 14 residues. CDR3 protein: CASSYAPGLYEQYF. DNA for the CDR3: TGTGCCAGCAGTTACGCACCTGGGCTCTACGAGCAGTACTTC.

V and J are TRBV4-2 and TRBJ2-5, with 8 bases aligning to TRBD2. CDR3 length equals 19 residues. From germline, CDR1 is LGHNA and CDR2 YNFKEQ. V lost 0 bases to trimming and J lost 5 bases; unmatched junction nucleotides: 17. CDR3 loop: CASSQDPTGGGLRFETQYF. In nucleotides, the CDR3 is TGTGCCAGCAGCCAAGATCCGACCGGGGGGGGACTCCGTTTCGAGACCCAGTACTTC.

As concerns this clone: The junction departs from the called germline gene at one end, perhaps through a read error. The V gene is TRBV5-5, the J gene TRBJ1-1, with D hard to call. Germline V lookup: CDR1 SGHKS, CDR2 YYEKEE (reference sequence). The CDR3 length is 12 residues. The CDR3 loop is CASSLVSTEVFF. CDR3 bases: TGTGCCAGCAGCTTGGTGAGCACTGAAGTTTTCTTT.

The genes are TRBV5-4 and TRBJ1-1; D gene uncertain. Germline V gene data show CDR1 as SGHNT and CDR2 as YYREEE (reference sequence). The ends were cut back, 4 bases at V and 2 bases at J, with 15 bases in the middle. The CDR3 covers 15 residues. CDR3 in amino acids: CASSPEVQPNTEAFF. As DNA, the CDR3 is TGTGCCAGCAGCCCAGAGGTTCAGCCCAACACTGAAGCTTTCTTT.

The chain joins TRBV5-8 to TRBJ1-1, with D tentatively TRBD1 (5 bases). The germline V gene encodes CDR1 SGHTS and CDR2 YDEGEE. The CDR3 runs to 12 residues. Trimming removed 9 bases from V and 5 bases from J, with 14 bases in between. The CDR3 here is CAMQGFNTEAFF. In DNA form, the CDR3 reads TGTGCCATGCAGGGTTTCAATACTGAAGCTTTCTTT.

The chain is built from TRBV2 and TRBJ1-5; D may be TRBD1 (6 bases). The CDR3 length is 14 residues. Germline V gene data show CDR1 as SNHLY and CDR2 as FYNNEI. V was clipped by 7 bases and J by 5 bases, with 15 bases between them. The CDR3 nucleotides are TGTGCCAGCACCCCGGGGGGGGGCGATCAGCCCCAGCATTTT. Protein product: CASTPGGGDQPQHF.